The 9 T cell receptor beta chains reported below all come from one sample, sequenced in a study of T cell responses to AZD1222 COVID-19 vaccine. The method was immunoSEQ multiplex PCR; TCRdb's version includes in-frame clones alone and lacks a portion of them. There are 72,000 or so clones in the sample; around 85% occur only once, and 20% lies in the top ten. Sequenced here: peripheral blood, sampled on day 0 of AZD1222 vaccination. Receptor source: an adult in good health.

This clone appeared a few times. The chain carries TRBV30 and TRBJ1-4; unclear D gene. The V end was cut by 2 bases, the J end by 5 bases, with 12 bases between. The CDR3 consists of 14 residues. The germline V gene has CDR1 GTSNPN and CDR2 SVGIG (reference sequence). In nucleotides, the CDR3 is TGTGCCTGGAGTATAGGAGCGGTCAATGAAAAACTGTTTTTT. Protein product: CAWSIGAVNEKLFF. The variable domain in full, completed from reference TRBV30 and TRBJ1-4, reads SQTIHQWPATLVQPVGSPLSLECTVEGTSNPNLYWYRQAAGRGLQLLFYSVGIGQISSEVPQNLSASRPQDRQFILSSKKLLLSDSGFYLCAWSIGAVNEKLFFGSGTQLSVL.

This chain uses TRBV6-5 with TRBJ2-1, with a possible D match to TRBD1 (7 bases). Trimming took off 7 bases at V and 3 bases at J, with 13 bases between the two ends. The germline gives CDR1 MNHEY, CDR2 SVGAGI. The CDR3 contains 14 residues. CDR3 residues: CASTPGGSYNEQFF. The CDR3 DNA reads as TGTGCCAGCACCCCAGGGGGGAGCTACAATGAGCAGTTCTTC.

V gene TRBV2 combines with J gene TRBJ1-1; D remains unclear. Germline assignment: CDR1 SNHLY and CDR2 FYNNEI. V lost 6 bases, J lost 1 base, and 9 bases lay in between. This CDR3 contains 13 residues. The DNA for the CDR3 is TGTGCCAGCAGCGGTAGGAAGAACACTGAAGCTTTCTTT. It translates to CASSGRKNTEAFF.

This chain links TRBV5-1 with TRBJ2-2, with 9 bases that match TRBD1. The CDR3 contains 15 residues. The junction had 1 base not matched to a gene; V was cut back by 0 bases and J by 4 bases. Per germline, CDR1 SGHRS and CDR2 YFSETQ. CDR3 protein: CASSLAGQGTGELFF. The CDR3 DNA follows: TGCGCCAGCAGCTTGGCGGGACAGGGCACCGGGGAGCTGTTTTTT.

This chain connects TRBV3-1 (or the pseudogene TRBV3-2) to TRBJ1-5, with a tentative D call TRBD1 (6 bases). V was cut by 2 bases and J by 7 bases, with 12 bases left in between. There are 14 residues in the CDR3. CDR1 is LGHDT, CDR2 YNNKEL, per germline (reference sequence). CDR3 sequence: CASSQQGTRQPQHF. The DNA for the CDR3 is TGTGCCAGCAGCCAACAGGGGACGAGACAGCCCCAGCATTTT.

This chain uses TRBV6-5 with TRBJ1-3, with a possible D match to TRBD1 (5 bases). The CDR3 contains 13 residues. The V and J ends lost 6 bases and 2 bases respectively, with 8 bases between them. Germline CDR1 MNHEY, CDR2 SVGAGI. The CDR3, as DNA: TGTGCCAGCAGAACAGGAGCTGGAAACACCATATATTTT. Residues: CASRTGAGNTIYF.

The gene calls are TRBV5-4 and TRBJ1-2; the match to TRBD1 covers 8 bases. The CDR3 covers 13 residues. After removal of 3 bases from V and 4 bases from J, the junction contained 2 bases not matched to a gene. CDR1 SGHNT and CDR2 YYREEE come from the germline V gene (reference sequence). The CDR3 DNA is TGTGCCAGCAGCTCAGGACAGGGCTATGGCTACACCTTC. Amino acid sequence: CASSSGQGYGYTF.

The chain joins TRBV2 to TRBJ2-1, with D possibly being TRBD1 (6 bases). The CDR3 covers 15 residues. The germline V and J ends were trimmed by 6 bases and 6 bases, with 18 bases remaining between them. The germline V gene has CDR1 SNHLY and CDR2 FYNNEI. This CDR3 is CASRDTGNWGNEQFF. The CDR3 region has the DNA TGTGCCAGCAGGGACACAGGGAACTGGGGCAATGAGCAGTTCTTC.

The rearrangement uses TRBV28 and TRBJ2-7; no clear D gene. The ends were cut back, 6 bases at V and 7 bases at J, with 16 bases in the middle. Germline loops: CDR1 MDHEN, CDR2 SYDVKM. The length of the CDR3 is 13 residues. CDR3 DNA sequence: TGTGCCAGCAGCCGCTTTTTGGAGTTTGAGCAGTACTTC. Translating it yields CASSRFLEFEQYF.